The 10 T cell receptor beta chains given below trace back to one sample, sequenced in a study of glioma-infiltrating T cells after dendritic cell vaccination. Time point in this sample: after dendritic cell vaccination, including at tumor progression/relapse. Sequencing was performed with immunoSEQ multiplex PCR; in TCRdb, only in-frame clones are kept and a portion is missing. Of roughly 60,000 clones in the sample, more than 75% were seen once. The sequencing here drew on blood, taken after dendritic cell vaccination. The receptors derive from a human donor with glioblastoma.

J is TRBJ2-5 and V is TRBV18, with 8 bases that match TRBD2. This CDR3 comprises 17 residues. Losses at the gene ends were 1 base for V and 5 bases for J; bases not matched to a gene: 12. Germline CDR1 is KGHSH and CDR2 is LQKENI. The CDR3 loop reads CASSPLSAGGFHETQYF. In DNA form, the CDR3 reads TGTGCCAGCTCACCACTATCCGCGGGGGGATTTCACGAGACCCAGTACTTC.

This clone was observed a handful of times. This sequence joins TRBV30 and TRBJ2-5, with 15 positions matching TRBD2. The J segment lost 2 bases and the V segment lost 3 bases, leaving 7 bases of the junction unmatched. The length of the CDR3 is 17 residues. Germline CDR1 and CDR2: GTSNPN and SVGIG (reference sequence). CDR3 sequence: CAWRYPGLAGGQETQYF. Here the CDR3 DNA reads TGTGCCTGGAGGTATCCGGGACTAGCGGGAGGACAAGAGACCCAGTACTTC. The entire variable domain, with the rest obtained from reference TRBV30 and TRBJ2-5, is as follows: SQTIHQWPATLVQPVGSPLSLECTVEGTSNPNLYWYRQAAGRGLQLLFYSVGIGQISSEVPQNLSASRPQDRQFILSSKKLLLSDSGFYLCAWRYPGLAGGQETQYFGPGTRLLVL.

The genes are TRBV27 and TRBJ1-4; D gene unclear. V was trimmed by 4 bases and J by 2 bases, leaving 20 bases between them. The CDR3 runs to 18 residues. Germline loops: CDR1 MNHEY, CDR2 SMNVEV (reference sequence). The CDR3 DNA reads as TGTGCCAGCAGTTCAGAGCGGCCCTGGAGTTCGACTAATGAAAAACTGTTTTTT. It specifies CASSSERPWSSTNEKLFF.

In DNA, the CDR3 is TGCGCCAGCAGCCTCGGGCGGGCAAACAATGAGCAGTTCTTC. It translates to CASSLGRANNEQFF. The V and J genes are TRBV5-1 and TRBJ2-1; maybe TRBD2 (5 bases). Trimming pared 4 bases from V and 5 bases from J, leaving 13 bases between. The CDR3 runs 14 residues. Germline V gives CDR1 SGHRS, CDR2 YFSETQ.

The rearrangement links TRBV6-4 to TRBJ2-3; TRBD1 is a possible D gene (6 bases). From germline, CDR1 is MRHNA and CDR2 SNTAGT. The germline V and J ends were trimmed by 5 bases and 3 bases, with 12 bases remaining between them. CDR3 length: 14 residues. This CDR3 reads CASSPGASTDTQYF. The CDR3, as DNA: TGTGCCAGCAGTCCAGGGGCGAGTACAGATACGCAGTATTTT.

This chain links TRBV5-1 with TRBJ2-7, with 7 bases fitting TRBD1. Trimming took 4 bases from V and 5 from J; bases not matched to a gene: 12. Germline loops: CDR1 SGHRS, CDR2 YFSETQ. The CDR3 is 15 amino acids. The CDR3 is CASSLNSYRGNEQYF. The CDR3 region has the DNA TGCGCCAGCAGCCTGAATAGTTACAGGGGAAACGAGCAGTACTTC.

The gene calls are TRBV5-1 and TRBJ2-3, with 8 positions matching TRBD2. CDR1 is SGHRS, CDR2 YFSETQ, per germline. The CDR3 runs to 15 residues. Unmatched junction bases numbered 12, after V lost 10 bases and J lost 2 bases. The CDR3 DNA reads TGCGCCTCTCTCGGAACTAGCGGCATCACAGATACGCAGTATTTT. It yields the protein CASLGTSGITDTQYF.

The table lists this clone with a count of one. The chain has TRBV28 and TRBJ2-7, with TRBD1 matching 7 bases. Germline V gives CDR1 MDHEN, CDR2 SYDVKM. Trimming cost V 6 bases and J 4 bases; bases outside gene matches: 15. This CDR3 region has 16 residues. The CDR3 is CASSLDATGQRYEQYF. The CDR3 DNA sequence: TGTGCCAGCAGCTTGGACGCCACGGGACAGAGGTACGAGCAGTACTTC.

This chain uses TRBV29-1 with TRBJ2-2, with 8 bases aligning to TRBD1. The CDR3 contains 17 residues. The ends lost 4 bases at V and 0 bases at J; junction bases unmatched: 10. Germline CDR1 reads SQVTM; CDR2 reads ANQGSEA. The CDR3 bases are TGCAGCGTTGTGGACAGGGACAGGACACCGAACACCGGGGAGCTGTTTTTT. Encoded protein: CSVVDRDRTPNTGELFF.

V is TRBV4-3 and J is TRBJ2-7; 7 bases align to TRBD1. This CDR3 is 16 amino acids long. Germline lookup yields CDR1 LGHNA and CDR2 YSLEER. V lost 1 base, J lost 0 bases, and 6 bases stayed unmatched. CDR3 loop: CASSQGQGDDSYEQYF. CDR3 nucleotide sequence: TGCGCCAGCAGCCAAGGACAGGGAGATGACTCCTACGAGCAGTACTTC.